The rows below give T cell receptor beta chains drawn from one sample of a study of shared clonotypes between healthy human individuals. Clones were sequenced by immunoSEQ multiplex PCR, and TCRdb holds only the in-frame ones, with some missing. Of under 1,900,000 clones listed, approximately 98.5% are singletons. What was sequenced was naive CD4+ T cells sorted from blood. These receptors all stem from a young man in good health. Both conserved end residues are part of each CDR3.

v_call cdr3_aa
TRBV4-1 CASSQEFPLGGGELFF
TRBV6-5 CASSPRGGWNQPQHF
TRBV25-1 CASSERRVTAGELFF
TRBV4-1 CASSLRGLNTEAFF
TRBV27 CASSFCRQCEQYF
TRBV6-4 CASSLEEGWVKETQYF
TRBV5-1 CASSPLTSGSTDTQYF
TRBV7-2 CASSLSGHYEQYF
TRBV27 CASSSRAGRSYEQYF
TRBV28 CASSLLGGNQPQHF
TRBV10-2 CASRDGNYEQYF
TRBV29-1 CSVEEHWGEKLFF
TRBV5-4 CASSGASNEQFF
TRBV15 CATSRALLKPNNEQFF
TRBV27 CASSPISGTIKNIQYF
TRBV5-1 CASSLGGQYYEQYF
TRBV28 CASRTGRLSGNTIYF
TRBV4-3 CASSQETHRFGAEAFF
TRBV20-1 CTHEVDGELFF
TRBV10-3 CAISMAVDTEAFF
TRBV28 CASGPGQWTNEKLFF
TRBV7-6 CASSSGRVTGGSEQYF
TRBV5-1 CASSGELAGADNEQFF
TRBV28 CASTHRGWGQPQHF
TRBV2 CASSEAGLENGDTQYF
TRBV29-1 CSVEDRILEGQPGDYGYTF
TRBV10-1 CATLGGLGTDTQYF
TRBV6-6 CASSRDRGNQPQHF
TRBV18 CASSPRQLPSSYEQYF
TRBV7-9 CASSPHRDEQFF
TRBV4-2 CASSPSQREYTGELFF
TRBV5-1 CASSSARGYRSEQYF
TRBV4-3 CASSGTSGSFNEQFF
TRBV5-1 CASSLVIGRGTGELFF
TRBV5-1 CASSKTSGTTGELFF
TRBV27 CASSPGSGRGQETQYF
TRBV29-1 CSVELRGGQNYGYTF
TRBV4-3 CASSQGAAQSTDTQYF
TRBV27 CASSSFSSGQQFF
TRBV7-7 CASSQGLAGEGTQYF
TRBV29-1 CSVGIGQKETQYF